These 29 T cell receptor beta chains were all obtained from the same sample, sequenced in a study of T cells after yellow fever vaccination (dated by TCRdb to the late 2010s). Library method: 5' RACE. Instrument used: Illumina NovaSeq 6000. Using fastp trimming at Q25 and MiXCR clonotype assembly, TCRdb reanalyzed the public sequencing data and kept in-frame beta chains. A single entry per CDR3 protein holds the most common genes and DNA from its merged rows. In all, the sample holds approximately 120,000 distinct CDR3 sequences, and about 8.4% of those were seen once. In total, the top ten clones hold under 40% of the sample. Per the publication, the treatment or condition label means: live attenuated yellow fever vaccine strain. The specimen was CD8+ T cells sorted from PBMCs, collected on the day of the yellow fever booster vaccination. Receptors originate from a man between 18 and 35 years old who received the YFV17D yellow fever vaccine.

This clonotype was counted only a few times. This chain joins TRBV9 and TRBJ2-3; possibly TRBD2 for D (7 bases). CDR1 and CDR2 from the germline V gene are SGDLS and YYNGEE. The CDR3 runs to 15 residues. V dropped 2 bases and J dropped 2 bases, with 12 bases sitting between them. The CDR3 nucleotides are TGTGCCAGCAGCGTGGCGGGGGCCCTCACAGATACGCAGTATTTT. This translates into CASSVAGALTDTQYF.

The chain carries TRBV6-6 and TRBJ1-6, with D possibly matching TRBD1 (5 bases). The CDR3 is made up of 14 amino acids. The germline V gene encodes CDR1 MNHNY and CDR2 SVGAGI (reference sequence). Between the trimmed V and J ends, which lost 8 bases and 7 bases, there was a span of 15 bases. CDR3 DNA sequence: TGTGCCAGCCGACGCGGACAAGAGAATTCACCCCTCCACTTT. This encodes CASRRGQENSPLHF.

This clonotype has a handful of counts. In nucleotides, the CDR3 is TGTGCCAGCAGCATAGACAGTTACAATGAGCAGTTCTTC. Protein sequence: CASSIDSYNEQFF. This chain links TRBV9 with TRBJ2-1; D is possibly TRBD1 (5 bases). Germline CDR1 and CDR2: SGDLS and YYNGEE. The CDR3 is 13 residues long. Trimming left V 4 bases short and J 4 bases short, with 9 bases between.

The chain is built from TRBV5-5 and TRBJ1-3, with a tentative D call TRBD1 (5 bases). The CDR3 spans 15 residues. V gave up 6 bases and J gave up 0 bases, with 13 bases separating them. Germline V gene data show CDR1 as SGHKS and CDR2 as YYEKEE (reference sequence). The chain's CDR3 is CASTGTSGSGNTIYF. In DNA form, the CDR3 reads TGTGCCAGCACCGGGACTTCCGGCTCTGGAAACACCATATATTTT. Based on the CDR3 plus reference TRBV5-5 and TRBJ1-3, the full variable domain is DAGVTQSPTHLIKTRGQQVTLRCSPISGHKSVSWYQQVLGQGPQFIFQYYEKEERGRGNFPDRFSARQFPNYSSELNVNALLLGDSALYLCASTGTSGSGNTIYFGEGSWLTVV.

In this sample, this clonotype turned up a few times. This rearrangement joins TRBV4-1 to TRBJ2-7, with D perhaps TRBD1 (6 bases). The V gene lost 1 base and the J gene lost 2 bases, with 12 bases spanning the gap. The length of the CDR3 is 15 residues. The germline V gene has CDR1 MGHRA and CDR2 YSYEKL. The CDR3 nucleotides are TGCGCCAGCAGCCAAGTCGCCGGACAGACCTACGAGCAGTACGTC. This translates into CASSQVAGQTYEQYV.

The genes are TRBV20-1 and TRBJ2-5; tentative D call: TRBD1 (6 bases). Trimming removed 7 bases at V and 5 bases at J, with 17 bases between. The CDR3 has 13 residues. From germline, CDR1 is DFQATT and CDR2 SNEGSKA (reference sequence). CDR3 in DNA: TGCAGTGTTCCGACAGGCCGGTGGGAGACCCAGTACTTC. The encoded protein is CSVPTGRWETQYF.

This chain joins TRBV6-1 and TRBJ2-3; 8 bases match TRBD2. Germline-derived CDR1 and CDR2 are MNHNS and SASEGT. This CDR3 is built from 15 residues. The V gene end was trimmed by 5 bases and the J gene end by 5 bases; junction bases not matched to a gene: 9. This chain's CDR3 is CASSPPTSAGDTQYF. DNA for the CDR3: TGTGCCAGCAGTCCCCCGACTAGCGCCGGAGATACGCAGTATTTT.

This chain uses TRBV7-2 with TRBJ1-1; D uncertain. Looked up from germline, CDR1 is SGHTA and CDR2 is FQGNSA. Trimming took off 2 bases at V and 8 bases at J, with 15 bases between the two ends. The CDR3 has 14 residues. CDR3 sequence: CASSLWANSAEAFF. The CDR3, as DNA: TGTGCCAGCAGCTTATGGGCAAACTCCGCCGAAGCTTTCTTT. Full variable domain (missing parts from reference TRBV7-2 and TRBJ1-1): GAGVSQSPSNKVTEKGKDVELRCDPISGHTALYWYRQSLGQGLEFLIYFQGNSAPDKSGLPSDRFSAERTGGSVSTLTIQRTQQEDSAVYLCASSLWANSAEAFFGQGTRLTVV.

This clonotype appeared a few times. V gene TRBV27 combines with J gene TRBJ2-7; D unresolved. Trimming took off 3 bases at V and 8 bases at J, with 8 bases between the two ends. The germline V gene has CDR1 MNHEY and CDR2 SMNVEV (reference sequence). The CDR3 has 11 residues. CDR3 nucleotide sequence: TGTGCCAGCAGTTTCCGGGTTCAGCAGTACTTC. It encodes CASSFRVQQYF.

The chain has TRBV5-1 and TRBJ2-5; D gene unclear. The length of the CDR3 is 13 residues. The germline V gene encodes CDR1 SGHRS and CDR2 YFSETQ. With 0 bases removed from V and 4 bases from J, the gap between germline ends came to 7 bases. The CDR3 region has the DNA TGCGCCAGCAGCTTGGTTCCGCCAGAGACCCAGTACTTC. Translation gives CASSLVPPETQYF.

The chain combines TRBV24-1 with TRBJ2-1, with D hard to call. Trimming removed 4 bases at V and 6 bases at J, with 6 bases between. The CDR3 length is 12 residues. CDR1 is KGHDR, CDR2 SFDVKD, per germline. The CDR3 DNA is TGTGCCACCAGTGAAACTGTCAATGAGCAGTTCTTC. This gives the protein CATSETVNEQFF.

At least ten counts were recorded for this clonotype. V gene TRBV11-2 combines with J gene TRBJ2-1; the D is unclear. Germline lookup yields CDR1 SGHAT and CDR2 FQNNGV. The CDR3 loop spans 12 amino acids. The V end was cut by 3 bases, the J end by 5 bases, with 5 bases between. The chain's CDR3 is CASSFLNNEQFF. The CDR3 DNA reads TGTGCCAGCAGCTTCCTGAACAATGAGCAGTTCTTC. The whole variable domain, remainder taken from reference TRBV11-2 and TRBJ2-1, is EAGVAQSPRYKIIEKRQSVAFWCNPISGHATLYWYQQILGQGPKLLIQFQNNGVVDDSQLPKDRFSAERLKGVDSTLKIQPAKLEDSAVYLCASSFLNNEQFFGPGTRLTVL.

The sample holds many counts of this clonotype. This chain uses TRBV7-9 with TRBJ1-4; D is unclear. This CDR3 has 14 residues. Trimming removed 4 bases at V and 5 bases at J, with 11 bases between. The germline V gene has CDR1 SEHNR and CDR2 FQNEAQ (reference sequence). CDR3 bases: TGTGCCAGCAGCTCCCCGGGCCCCAATGAAAAACTGTTTTTT. Protein product: CASSSPGPNEKLFF. The full variable domain, its missing parts supplied by reference TRBV7-9 and TRBJ1-4, is DTGVSQNPRHKITKRGQNVTFRCDPISEHNRLYWYRQTLGQGPEFLTYFQNEAQLEKSRLLSDRFSAERPKGSFSTLEIQRTEQGDSAMYLCASSSPGPNEKLFFGSGTQLSVL.

The V call is TRBV7-2, the J call TRBJ2-3; perhaps D is TRBD1 or TRBD2 (5 bases each). CDR1 is SGHTA, CDR2 FQGNSA, per germline. Trimming pared 5 bases from V and 2 bases from J, leaving 14 bases between. The CDR3 contains 15 residues. CDR3 region: CASSHPAGTTDTQYF. The CDR3 DNA is TGTGCCAGCAGCCACCCGGCCGGGACCACAGATACGCAGTATTTT.

The chain couples TRBV15 to TRBJ2-1; perhaps TRBD2 as D (7 bases). The CDR3 contains 19 residues. Germline loops: CDR1 LNHNV, CDR2 YYDKDF (reference sequence). The V end was cut by 5 bases, the J end by 1 base, with 24 bases between. CDR3 sequence reads: CATSSRGSSAGVSYNEQFF. The CDR3 nucleotides are TGTGCCACCAGCTCTCGCGGGAGTTCGGCAGGGGTGTCCTACAATGAGCAGTTCTTC.

The sample holds a few counts of this clonotype. The chain joins TRBV11-2 to TRBJ2-3; 7 positions match TRBD2. The CDR3 is 15 residues long. CDR1 and CDR2 (germline): SGHAT, FQNNGV. Trimming cost V 1 base and J 3 bases; bases outside gene matches: 4. The CDR3 is CASSLGGDYTDTQYF. CDR3 nucleotides: TGTGCCAGCAGCTTAGGGGGGGACTATACAGATACGCAGTATTTT.

V and J are TRBV5-1 and TRBJ2-3; 9 bases map to TRBD2. The CDR3 has 15 amino acids. Germline loops: CDR1 SGHRS, CDR2 YFSETQ. Trimming took 3 bases from V and 1 from J; bases not matched to a gene: 3. The CDR3 DNA is TGCGCCAGCAGCTCGGAGCGGGGGGGCACAGATACGCAGTATTTT. Protein sequence: CASSSERGGTDTQYF.

This clonotype was recorded a few times. CDR3 nucleotides: TGTGCCAGCAGTTTTACAGGGAGCGCCGGGGAGCTGTTTTTT. Amino acid sequence: CASSFTGSAGELFF. The chain uses TRBV28 and TRBJ2-2, with a weak D call TRBD1 (6 bases). Per germline, CDR1 MDHEN and CDR2 SYDVKM. The CDR3 extends over 14 amino acids. V lost 3 bases to trimming and J lost 6 bases, with 11 bases between them.

The V and J genes are TRBV7-9 and TRBJ1-1; no reliable D call. Per germline, CDR1 SEHNR and CDR2 FQNEAQ (reference sequence). CDR3 length equals 15 residues. V lost 4 bases and J lost 10, with 22 bases in between. The CDR3 loop reads CASSSPGSSPFIAFF. The CDR3 DNA reads TGTGCCAGCAGCTCGCCGGGATCCTCACCTTTTATAGCTTTCTTT.

This clonotype was found many times. The germline gene is not matched at one end of the junction; a read error may be the cause. The chain has TRBV13 and TRBJ2-5, with D possibly TRBD2 on 5 matching bases. This CDR3 is built from 12 residues. Germline CDR1 is PRHDT and CDR2 is FYEKMQ (reference sequence). CDR3 nucleotides: TGTGCCAGCAGGCTGCGCCCCGGGAAGCAGAACTTC. Translated: CASRLRPGKQNF.

The table lists this clonotype with many counts. The V gene is TRBV5-5, the J gene TRBJ2-2, with D hard to call. This CDR3 is built from 15 residues. Per the germline V gene, CDR1 is SGHKS and CDR2 is YYEKEE (reference sequence). Trimming pared 0 bases from V and 2 bases from J, leaving 8 bases between. The CDR3, as DNA: TGTGCCAGCAGCTTGGGCTATGGAAACACCGGGGAGCTGTTTTTT. The encoded protein is CASSLGYGNTGELFF.

V is TRBV12-5 and J is TRBJ2-7, with a weak D call TRBD1 (6 bases). Germline loops: CDR1 LGHNT, CDR2 FRNRAP. Deletions cut 7 bases from V and 2 bases from J, with 15 bases between. There are 14 residues in the CDR3. CDR3 region: CASAIGGRPYEQYF. In nucleotides, the CDR3 is TGTGCTAGTGCTATAGGGGGTAGACCCTACGAGCAGTACTTC.

This clonotype was counted only a few times. This sequence joins TRBV5-1 and TRBJ1-1; D ambiguous. The CDR3 consists of 12 residues. V was pared by 3 bases and J by 6 bases, with 9 bases between. Germline CDR1 is SGHRS and CDR2 is YFSETQ. DNA of the CDR3: TGCGCCAGCAGCTCGACGGGGTCTGAAGCTTTCTTT. This sequence encodes CASSSTGSEAFF.

This clonotype was detected only a few times. The chain carries TRBV4-1 and TRBJ1-4; 7 nucleotides line up with TRBD1. The germline CDR1 and CDR2 sequences are MGHRA and YSYEKL. CDR3 length: 16 residues. J lost 4 bases, V lost 4 bases, and 9 bases had no gene match. DNA for the CDR3: TGCGCCAGCAGCCCCCAACAGGGGCAAATTAATGAAAAACTGTTTTTT. This gives the protein CASSPQQGQINEKLFF.

In DNA form, the CDR3 reads TGTGCCAGCAGCTTAGTTCATGTACAGGCGAACTATGGCTACACCTTC. It codes for CASSLVHVQANYGYTF. The gene calls are TRBV7-9 and TRBJ1-2; possible D gene TRBD1, 5 bases. With 1 base removed from V and 2 bases from J, the gap between germline ends came to 14 bases. This CDR3 region has 16 residues. The germline V gene encodes CDR1 SEHNR and CDR2 FQNEAQ (reference sequence).

This clonotype was detected only a few times. In DNA form, the CDR3 reads TGTGCCATGGCCGACGAGAGGGACAGCTACACCGGGGAGCTGTTTTTT. Translated, it gives CAMADERDSYTGELFF. The chain employs TRBV10-3 and TRBJ2-2; 7 bases agree with TRBD1. The ends lost 9 bases at V and 3 bases at J; junction bases unmatched: 13. Per the germline V gene, CDR1 is ENHRY and CDR2 is SYGVKD. This CDR3 spans 16 amino acids.

This chain uses TRBV21-1 with TRBJ2-5; the table's D call, TRBD1, has no DNA check behind it. TRBV21-1 is labeled a pseudogene. The CDR3 contains 17 residues. As DNA, the CDR3 is TGTGCCAGCAGCGGGGGACAGGGGGCTATAGAAAGCGAGACCCAGTACTTC. Its translation is CASSGGQGAIESETQYF.

There are a few counts of this clonotype. V is TRBV4-1 and J is TRBJ2-2; D gene ambiguous. Trimming left V 4 bases short and J 4 bases short, with 22 bases between. CDR1 and CDR2 (germline): MGHRA, YSYEKL. The CDR3 is made up of 18 amino acids. The CDR3, as DNA: TGCGCCAGCAGCCGTTCACCGGCCAGGAGCGAAGGCACCGGGGAGCTGTTTTTT. Amino acids: CASSRSPARSEGTGELFF.

This clonotype has just a few counts. V gene TRBV4-2 combines with J gene TRBJ2-7, with D possibly called TRBD1 or TRBD2 (5 bases each). The V gene lost 5 bases and the J gene lost 2 bases, with 22 bases spanning the gap. The CDR3 extends over 17 amino acids. The germline V gene has CDR1 LGHNA and CDR2 YNFKEQ. CDR3 nucleotides: TGTGCCAGCAGCTCCAGCCTGGCAGGGACGGCAGCCTACGAGCAGTACTTC. It is translated as CASSSSLAGTAAYEQYF.